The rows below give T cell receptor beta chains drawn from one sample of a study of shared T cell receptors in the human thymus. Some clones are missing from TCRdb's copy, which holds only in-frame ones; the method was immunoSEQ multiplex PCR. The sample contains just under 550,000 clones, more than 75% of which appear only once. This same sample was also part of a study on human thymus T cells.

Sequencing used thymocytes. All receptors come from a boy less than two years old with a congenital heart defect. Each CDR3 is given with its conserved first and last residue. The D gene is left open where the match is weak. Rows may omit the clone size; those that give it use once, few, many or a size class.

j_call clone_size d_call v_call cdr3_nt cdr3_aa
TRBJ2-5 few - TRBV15 TGTGCCACCAGCAGAGATCTCTGGGAGGGGGGAGAGACCCAGTACTTC CATSRDLWEGGETQYF
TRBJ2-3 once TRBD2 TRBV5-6 TGTGCCAGCAGCCGAACTAGCGGGAGCATCACAGATACGCAGTATTTT CASSRTSGSITDTQYF
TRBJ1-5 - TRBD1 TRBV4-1 TGCGCCAGCAGCCTTTGGTGGGACAGCTATAGCAATCAGCCCCAGCATTTT CASSLWWDSYSNQPQHF
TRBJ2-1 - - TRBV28 TGTGCCAGCAGTTTAAATCCTGGGAGATCCTACAATGAGCAGTTCTTC CASSLNPGRSYNEQFF
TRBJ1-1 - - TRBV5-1 TGCGCCAGCATCCGCAACCCCCGGGGGGCTAACACTGAAGCTTTCTTT CASIRNPRGANTEAFF
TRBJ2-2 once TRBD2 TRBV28 TGTGCCAGCAGTTTCCCGGGGGGACCCACCGGGGAGCTGTTTTTT CASSFPGGPTGELFF
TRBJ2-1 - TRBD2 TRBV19 TGTGCCAGTAGTATAAAGGGACTAGCGGGTAACGCCGGGCAGTTCTTC CASSIKGLAGNAGQFF
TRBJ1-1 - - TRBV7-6 TGTGCCAGCAGCCCAGGGAGACAGGCTCCGTCTGGTATGAACACTGAAGCTTTCTTT CASSPGRQAPSGMNTEAFF
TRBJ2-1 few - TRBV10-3 TGTGCCATCAGTGTCGTTCCCTCCTACAATGAGCAGTTCTTC CAISVVPSYNEQFF
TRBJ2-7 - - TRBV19 TGTGCCAGTAGTGATGTGGGACTCCAGTACTTC CASSDVGLQYF
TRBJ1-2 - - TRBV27 TGTGCCAGCAGTTCCCACCTGGACACTCCGATGGCTATGCGCTACACCTTC CASSSHLDTPMAMRYTF
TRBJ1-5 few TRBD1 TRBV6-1 TGTGCCAGCAGTGTTCCAGGGGGCAGGAATCAGCCCCAGCATTTT CASSVPGGRNQPQHF
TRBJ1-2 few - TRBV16 TGTGCCAGCAGACCGCCCTACGAAGGGGCCGATCGGGACTATGGCTACACCTTC CASRPPYEGADRDYGYTF
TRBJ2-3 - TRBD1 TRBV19 TGTGCCAGTAGTATTCCCTCTCGGACAGGGAGCACAGATACGCAGTATTTT CASSIPSRTGSTDTQYF
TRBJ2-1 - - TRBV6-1 TGTGCCAGCAGTGAAGGGAGGCCGGGCTGCTACAATGAGCAGTTCTTC CASSEGRPGCYNEQFF
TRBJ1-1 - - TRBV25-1 TGTGCCAGCCCCTCGGGGAACACTGAAGCTTTCTTT CASPSGNTEAFF
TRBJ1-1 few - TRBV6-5 TGTGCCAGCAGTTCCGTCCCCGGAGGGGCTTTCTTT CASSSVPGGAFF
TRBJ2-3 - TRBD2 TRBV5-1 TGCGCCAGCAGTGGACGTAGGGCTAGCGGGAGGGCCGGTTCAGAGGATACGCAGTATTTT CASSGRRASGRAGSEDTQYF
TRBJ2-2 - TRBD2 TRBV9 TGTGCCAGCAGCGTAGTTTCAGCGGGAGAAGCCGGGGAGCTGTTTTTT CASSVVSAGEAGELFF
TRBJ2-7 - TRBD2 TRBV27 TGTGCCAGCGCCCCGGGGGGGGGTTACGAGCAGTACTTC CASAPGGGYEQYF
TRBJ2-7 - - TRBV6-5 TGTGCCAGCAGTTACTTCTGCGGGACTGGGTACGAGCAGTACTTC CASSYFCGTGYEQYF
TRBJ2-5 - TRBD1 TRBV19 TGTGCCAGTAGTTTGGGACAGGGAGGCCAAGAGACCCAGTACTTC CASSLGQGGQETQYF
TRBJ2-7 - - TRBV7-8 TGTGCCAGCAGCTTATTTAATTTCCGGGACAACAGAGCTAATTCCTACGAGCAGTACTTC CASSLFNFRDNRANSYEQYF
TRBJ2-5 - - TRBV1 TGCACCGGGCCACTAGCGGCGCAAGAGACCCAGTACTTC CTGPLAAQETQYF
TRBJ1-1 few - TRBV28 TGTGCCAGCAGTTTATGGAGGTACACTGAAGCTTTCTTT CASSLWRYTEAFF
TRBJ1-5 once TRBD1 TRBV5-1 TGCGCCAGCAGCGAAAGGACAGGGCTAAATCAGCCCCAGCATTTT CASSERTGLNQPQHF
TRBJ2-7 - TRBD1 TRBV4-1 TGCGCCAGCAGCCAAGATAGGGACAGGGCCCTTATCGGAGGCTCCTACGAGCAGTACTTC CASSQDRDRALIGGSYEQYF
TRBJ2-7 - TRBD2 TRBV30 TGTGCCTGGGAGAACCCGTGGACTAGTCCGACCCACGAGCAGTACTTC CAWENPWTSPTHEQYF
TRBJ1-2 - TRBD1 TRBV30 TGTGCCTGGAGTGCCGTCTTCAGGGGGCCACGTTCCCCAGTCTATGGCTACACCTTC CAWSAVFRGPRSPVYGYTF
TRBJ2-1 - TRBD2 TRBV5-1 TGCGCCAGCAGCTTGACGGGAGGCTCCTACAATGAGCAGTTCTTC CASSLTGGSYNEQFF
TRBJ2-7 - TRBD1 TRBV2 TGTGCCAGCAGGAAAAGGACAGGGGCGGACTACGAGCAGTACTTC CASRKRTGADYEQYF
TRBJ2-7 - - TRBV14 TGTGCCAGCAGCCAAGTCACTAGCCCTCACTACGAGCAGTACTTC CASSQVTSPHYEQYF
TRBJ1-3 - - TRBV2 TGTGCCAGCAGTGAAGCGGGGGCAGTCGAAGGAAACACCATATATTTT CASSEAGAVEGNTIYF
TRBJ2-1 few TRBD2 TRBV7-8 TGTGCCAGCAGCTTAGAGGGGACACTAGCGGGGGCGATTGGGCCACATGAGCAGTTCTTC CASSLEGTLAGAIGPHEQFF
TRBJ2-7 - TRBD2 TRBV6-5 TGTGCCAGCAGTTACCGGGACGGGGGGACCTACGAGCAGTACTTC CASSYRDGGTYEQYF
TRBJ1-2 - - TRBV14 TGTGCCAGCAGCCAAGAGGGCGGCAGGGAAAACTATGGCTACACCTTC CASSQEGGRENYGYTF
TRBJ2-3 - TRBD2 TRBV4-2 TGTGCCAGCAGCCAAGGACGGGAGGCTACAGATACGCAGTATTTT CASSQGREATDTQYF
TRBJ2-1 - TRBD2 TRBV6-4 TGTGCCAGCAGTCCAGGACTAGCGGGACCCAATGAGCAGTTCTTC CASSPGLAGPNEQFF
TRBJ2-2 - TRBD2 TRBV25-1 TGTGCCAGCAGGAGCGGGGGGGGCTTCCCGAACACCGGGGAGCTGTTTTTT CASRSGGGFPNTGELFF
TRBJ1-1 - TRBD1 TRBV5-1 TGCGCCAGCAGCAGGGGCCCGGGACAGCCTGAAGCTTTCTTT CASSRGPGQPEAFF
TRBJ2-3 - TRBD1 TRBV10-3 TGTGCCATTAAGGGACAGGGCAGGGAAGATACGCAGTATTTT CAIKGQGREDTQYF
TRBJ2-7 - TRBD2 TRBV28 TGTGCCAGCACAAACCCCGGGGGGGCAGAGAGCTACGAGCAGTACTTC CASTNPGGAESYEQYF
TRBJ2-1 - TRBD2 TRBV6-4 TGTGCCAGCAGTGACCTAGCGGGGGATGAGCAGTTCTTC CASSDLAGDEQFF
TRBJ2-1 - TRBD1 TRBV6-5 TGTGCCAGCAGACAGGGACAGTCCTACAATGAGCAGTTCTTC CASRQGQSYNEQFF
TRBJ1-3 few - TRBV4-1 TGCGCCAGCAGCCAACAGGGTACTGGAAACACCATATATTTT CASSQQGTGNTIYF